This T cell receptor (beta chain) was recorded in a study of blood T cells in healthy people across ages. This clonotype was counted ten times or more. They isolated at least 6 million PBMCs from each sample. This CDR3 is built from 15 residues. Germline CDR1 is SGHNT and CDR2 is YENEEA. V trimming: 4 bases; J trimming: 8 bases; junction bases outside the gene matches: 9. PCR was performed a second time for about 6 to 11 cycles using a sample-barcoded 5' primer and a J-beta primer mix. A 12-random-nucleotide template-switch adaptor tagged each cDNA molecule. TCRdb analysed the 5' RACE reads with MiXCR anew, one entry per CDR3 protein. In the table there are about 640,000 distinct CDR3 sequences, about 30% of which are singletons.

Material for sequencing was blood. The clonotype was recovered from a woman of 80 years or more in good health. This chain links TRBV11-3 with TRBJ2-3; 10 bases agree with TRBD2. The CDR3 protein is CASSSRWSGGGTQYF. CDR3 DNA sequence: TGTGCCAGCAGCTCCCGGTGGAGCGGGGGGGGTACGCAGTATTTT.